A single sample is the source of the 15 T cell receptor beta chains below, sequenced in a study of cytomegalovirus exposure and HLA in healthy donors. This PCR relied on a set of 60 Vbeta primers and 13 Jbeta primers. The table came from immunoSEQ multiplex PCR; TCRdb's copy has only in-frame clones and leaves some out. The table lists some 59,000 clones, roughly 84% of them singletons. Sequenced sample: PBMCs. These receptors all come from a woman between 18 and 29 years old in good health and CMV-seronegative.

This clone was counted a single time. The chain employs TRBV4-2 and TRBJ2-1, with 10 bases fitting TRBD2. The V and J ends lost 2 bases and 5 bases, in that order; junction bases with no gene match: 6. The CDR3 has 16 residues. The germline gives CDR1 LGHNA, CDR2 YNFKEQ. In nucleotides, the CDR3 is TGTGCCAGCAGCCAATTACTAGCGGGATCTGACAATGAGCAGTTCTTC. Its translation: CASSQLLAGSDNEQFF.

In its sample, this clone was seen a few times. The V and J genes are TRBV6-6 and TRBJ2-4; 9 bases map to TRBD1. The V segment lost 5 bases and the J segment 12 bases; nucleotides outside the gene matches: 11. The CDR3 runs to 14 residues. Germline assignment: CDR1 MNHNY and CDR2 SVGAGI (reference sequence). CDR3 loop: CASSRDRDGDSQYF. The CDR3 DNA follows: TGTGCCAGCAGTCGGGACAGGGATGGAGACAGTCAGTACTTC.

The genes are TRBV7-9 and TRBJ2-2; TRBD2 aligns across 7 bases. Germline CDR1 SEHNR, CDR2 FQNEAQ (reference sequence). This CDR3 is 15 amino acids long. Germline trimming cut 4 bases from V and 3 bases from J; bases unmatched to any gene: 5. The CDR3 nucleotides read TGTGCCAGCAGCTGGGGAGGGCAGGACACCGGGGAGCTGTTTTTT. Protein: CASSWGGQDTGELFF. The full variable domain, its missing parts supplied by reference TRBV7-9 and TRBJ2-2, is DTGVSQNPRHKITKRGQNVTFRCDPISEHNRLYWYRQTLGQGPEFLTYFQNEAQLEKSRLLSDRFSAERPKGSFSTLEIQRTEQGDSAMYLCASSWGGQDTGELFFGEGSRLTVL.

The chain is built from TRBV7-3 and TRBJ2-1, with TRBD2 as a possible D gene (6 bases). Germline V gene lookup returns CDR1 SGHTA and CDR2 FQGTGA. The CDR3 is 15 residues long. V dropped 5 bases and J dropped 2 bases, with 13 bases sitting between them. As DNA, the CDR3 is TGTGCCAGCAGCCAATTAGCGGCTACCTACAATGAGCAGTTCTTC. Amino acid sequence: CASSQLAATYNEQFF.

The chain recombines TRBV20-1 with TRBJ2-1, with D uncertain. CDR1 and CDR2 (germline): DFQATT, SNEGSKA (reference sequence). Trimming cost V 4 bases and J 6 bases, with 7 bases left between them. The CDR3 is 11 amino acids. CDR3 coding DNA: TGCAGTGCTATACGGAGCAATGAGCAGTTCTTC. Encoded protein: CSAIRSNEQFF.

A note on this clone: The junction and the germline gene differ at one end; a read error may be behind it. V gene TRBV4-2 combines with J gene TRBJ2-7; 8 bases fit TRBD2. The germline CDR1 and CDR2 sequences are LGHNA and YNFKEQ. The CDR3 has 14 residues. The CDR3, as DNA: TGTGCCAGCAGCCAAGTCGACTCCGGGGGGGGTCCAACGTTC. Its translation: CASSQVDSGGGPTF.

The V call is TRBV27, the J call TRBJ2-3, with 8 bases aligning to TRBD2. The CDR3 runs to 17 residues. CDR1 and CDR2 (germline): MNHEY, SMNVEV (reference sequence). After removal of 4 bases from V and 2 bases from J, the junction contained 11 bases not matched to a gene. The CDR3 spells CASSSRPTSDDTDTQYF. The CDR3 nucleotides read TGTGCCAGCAGTTCCAGACCGACTAGCGATGACACAGATACGCAGTATTTT.

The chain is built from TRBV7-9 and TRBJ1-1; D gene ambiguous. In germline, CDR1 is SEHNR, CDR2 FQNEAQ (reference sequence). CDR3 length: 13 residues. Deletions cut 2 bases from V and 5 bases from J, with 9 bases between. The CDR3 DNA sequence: TGTGCCAGCAGCTTAATAAGTCGGACTGAAGCTTTCTTT. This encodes CASSLISRTEAFF.

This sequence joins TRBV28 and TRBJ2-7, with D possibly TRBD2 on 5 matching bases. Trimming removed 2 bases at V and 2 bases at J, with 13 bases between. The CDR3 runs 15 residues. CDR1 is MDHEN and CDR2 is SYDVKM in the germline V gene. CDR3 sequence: CASSLRQTTPYEQYF. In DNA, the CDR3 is TGTGCCAGCAGTTTACGGCAGACTACCCCCTACGAGCAGTACTTC.

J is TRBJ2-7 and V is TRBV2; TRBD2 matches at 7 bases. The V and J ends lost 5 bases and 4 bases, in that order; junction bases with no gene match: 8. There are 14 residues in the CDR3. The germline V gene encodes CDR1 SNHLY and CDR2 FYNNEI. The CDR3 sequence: CASSSREKIYEQYF. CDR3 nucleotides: TGTGCCAGCAGTTCGCGGGAGAAAATTTACGAGCAGTACTTC.

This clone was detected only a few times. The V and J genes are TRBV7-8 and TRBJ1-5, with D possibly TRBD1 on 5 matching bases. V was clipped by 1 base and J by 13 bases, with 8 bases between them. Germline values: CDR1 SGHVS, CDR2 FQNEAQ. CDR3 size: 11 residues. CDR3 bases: TGTGCCAGCAGCTTAGGTCGGGGGCAGCATTTT. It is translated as CASSLGRGQHF.

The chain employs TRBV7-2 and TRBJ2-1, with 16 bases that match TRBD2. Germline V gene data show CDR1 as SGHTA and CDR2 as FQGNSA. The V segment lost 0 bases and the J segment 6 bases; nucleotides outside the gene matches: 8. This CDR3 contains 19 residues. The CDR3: CASSLAVTGTSGRANEQFF. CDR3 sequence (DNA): TGTGCCAGCAGCTTAGCAGTTACCGGGACTAGCGGGAGGGCCAATGAGCAGTTCTTC.

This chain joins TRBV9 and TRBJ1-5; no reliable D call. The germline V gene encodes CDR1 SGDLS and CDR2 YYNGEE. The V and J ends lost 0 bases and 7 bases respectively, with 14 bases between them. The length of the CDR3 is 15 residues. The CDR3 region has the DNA TGTGCCAGCAGCGTAGGTCGGGATTTTCGGCAGCCCCAGCATTTT. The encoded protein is CASSVGRDFRQPQHF. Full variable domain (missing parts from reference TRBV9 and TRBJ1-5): DSGVTQTPKHLITATGQRVTLRCSPRSGDLSVYWYQQSLDQGLQFLIQYYNGEERAKGNILERFSAQQFPDLHSELNLSSLELGDSALYFCASSVGRDFRQPQHFGDGTRLSIL.

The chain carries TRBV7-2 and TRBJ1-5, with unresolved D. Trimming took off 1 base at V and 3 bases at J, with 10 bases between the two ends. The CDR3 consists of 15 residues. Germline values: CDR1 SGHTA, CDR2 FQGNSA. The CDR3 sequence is CASSLVGVNNQPQHF. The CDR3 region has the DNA TGTGCCAGCAGCTTAGTGGGAGTAAACAATCAGCCCCAGCATTTT.

CDR3 sequence reads: CASSIDRGTLEAFF. Here the CDR3 DNA reads TGTGCCAGTAGTATAGACCGGGGAACGCTTGAAGCTTTCTTT. The chain has TRBV19 and TRBJ1-1; D gene ambiguous. This CDR3 is 14 amino acids long. V shed 0 bases and J shed 7 bases, with 12 bases lying between them. The V gene's germline CDR1 is LNHDA and CDR2 SQIVND (reference sequence).